Listed below are T cell receptor beta chains from one sample, sequenced in a study of neurological immune-mediated disorders. TCRdb re-derived calls from the 5' RACE reads in MiXCR, one entry per CDR3 protein. The sample holds about 50,000 distinct CDR3 sequences, 10% seen once. The source material was PBMCs. The origin of the receptors is a man between 65 and 80 years old with HTLV-1-associated myelopathy (HAM/TSP). CDR3s include the opening cysteine and the closing phenylalanine or tryptophan. Fields, in order: J gene, D gene, clone size, V gene, CDR3 DNA, CDR3 protein. A D gene is named only where the DNA matches it firmly. Rows give clone size only sometimes, using once, few, many, or a class for an expanded clone.

J gene: TRBJ1-2
D gene: .
clone size: .
V gene: TRBV20-1
CDR3 DNA: TGCAGTGCTAGGTCGGATAACTATGGCTACACCTTC
CDR3 protein: CSARSDNYGYTF

J gene: TRBJ2-3
D gene: .
clone size: many
V gene: TRBV20-1
CDR3 DNA: TGCAGTGCTAGAGATGGGCGCTACTCCACAGATACGCAGTATTTT
CDR3 protein: CSARDGRYSTDTQYF

J gene: TRBJ2-7
D gene: TRBD2
clone size: .
V gene: TRBV5-1
CDR3 DNA: TGCGCCAGCAGCTCACGGGCGGGAGGGTCCTACGAGCAGTACTTC
CDR3 protein: CASSSRAGGSYEQYF

J gene: TRBJ1-6
D gene: .
clone size: many
V gene: TRBV20-1
CDR3 DNA: TGCAGTGCCCTAGGCCAGTTGGATACTTCACCCCTCCACTTT
CDR3 protein: CSALGQLDTSPLHF

J gene: TRBJ2-1
D gene: .
clone size: medium-sized
V gene: TRBV2
CDR3 DNA: TGTGCCAGCAGTGAACTCGATGAGCAGTTCTTC
CDR3 protein: CASSELDEQFF

J gene: TRBJ1-2
D gene: TRBD1
clone size: many
V gene: TRBV20-1
CDR3 DNA: TGCAGTGCTAGAATCGCCGGACAGGGGAACTATGGCTACACCTTC
CDR3 protein: CSARIAGQGNYGYTF

J gene: TRBJ1-1
D gene: .
clone size: many
V gene: TRBV5-1
CDR3 DNA: TGCGCCAGCAGCTTGGACGCGAACACTGAAGCTTTCTTT
CDR3 protein: CASSLDANTEAFF

J gene: TRBJ2-5
D gene: .
clone size: many
V gene: TRBV7-2
CDR3 DNA: TGTGCCAGCAGCTGGGGTTCAACTAGACGAGAGACCCAGTACTTC
CDR3 protein: CASSWGSTRRETQYF

J gene: TRBJ2-4
D gene: .
clone size: many
V gene: TRBV19
CDR3 DNA: TGTGCCAGTACGCCGGCCCCAGGAAACATTCAGTACTTC
CDR3 protein: CASTPAPGNIQYF

J gene: TRBJ1-3
D gene: TRBD1
clone size: many
V gene: TRBV5-5
CDR3 DNA: TGTGCCAGCAGCTCTTCCCCTTTTCGGACAGGCGAAGGTGGAAACACCATATATTTT
CDR3 protein: CASSSSPFRTGEGGNTIYF

J gene: TRBJ1-1
D gene: .
clone size: many
V gene: TRBV7-2
CDR3 DNA: TGTGCCAGCAGCTTAGAACAGCGGCACCCTGAAGCTTTCTTT
CDR3 protein: CASSLEQRHPEAFF

J gene: TRBJ2-7
D gene: .
clone size: many
V gene: TRBV3-1
CDR3 DNA: TGTGCCAGCAGCCAAGTCCCCTACGAGCAGTACTTC
CDR3 protein: CASSQVPYEQYF

J gene: TRBJ1-1
D gene: .
clone size: many
V gene: TRBV9
CDR3 DNA: TGTGCCAGCAGCGTCGCCCCCGAGGGTCGGGGGAACACTGAAGCTTTCTTT
CDR3 protein: CASSVAPEGRGNTEAFF

J gene: TRBJ1-5
D gene: TRBD1
clone size: .
V gene: TRBV7-9
CDR3 DNA: TGTGCCAGCAGCTTGGGGGGGGACAGGGGACCCGAATCCCCCAATCAGCCCCAGCATTTT
CDR3 protein: CASSLGGDRGPESPNQPQHF

J gene: TRBJ2-7
D gene: .
clone size: .
V gene: TRBV10-3
CDR3 DNA: TGTGCCAGGGTATTACAGGGCTACGAGCAGTACTTC
CDR3 protein: CARVLQGYEQYF

J gene: TRBJ2-3
D gene: .
clone size: many
V gene: TRBV20-1
CDR3 DNA: TGCAGTGCTAGAGATCCCGGGGGCCGCACAGATACGCAGTATTTT
CDR3 protein: CSARDPGGRTDTQYF

J gene: TRBJ2-3
D gene: TRBD2
clone size: many
V gene: TRBV20-1
CDR3 DNA: TGCAGTGCTGCTTTAGCGGGAGACACAGATACGCAGTATTTT
CDR3 protein: CSAALAGDTDTQYF

J gene: TRBJ2-7
D gene: .
clone size: .
V gene: TRBV7-9
CDR3 DNA: TGTGCCAGCAGCGTCCTTAACCGCGAGCAGTACTTC
CDR3 protein: CASSVLNREQYF

J gene: TRBJ2-1
D gene: .
clone size: many
V gene: TRBV29-1
CDR3 DNA: TGCAGCGTGGGTTATGAGCAGTTCTTC
CDR3 protein: CSVGYEQFF

J gene: TRBJ1-3
D gene: .
clone size: few
V gene: TRBV7-9
CDR3 DNA: TGTGCCAGCAGTTTTTCTCGGGATTTAAACACCATATATTTT
CDR3 protein: CASSFSRDLNTIYF

J gene: TRBJ1-4
D gene: .
clone size: many
V gene: TRBV18
CDR3 DNA: TGTGCCAGCTCACGGGACACTCTGGCAAAACTGTTTTTT
CDR3 protein: CASSRDTLAKLFF

J gene: TRBJ2-4
D gene: .
clone size: many
V gene: TRBV20-1
CDR3 DNA: TGCAGTGCTAGAGATATTTTGTGGCAGAAACTAGCCAAAAACATTCAGTACTTC
CDR3 protein: CSARDILWQKLAKNIQYF

J gene: TRBJ2-3
D gene: TRBD1
clone size: many
V gene: TRBV10-3
CDR3 DNA: TGTGCCATCAGAAGGGGACAGGGCAAAGGTGGAGATACGCAGTATTTT
CDR3 protein: CAIRRGQGKGGDTQYF

J gene: TRBJ2-5
D gene: .
clone size: many
V gene: TRBV4-3
CDR3 DNA: TGCGCCAGCAGCCAATCAAGGGGTGCCCAAGAGACCCAGTACTTC
CDR3 protein: CASSQSRGAQETQYF